This is a list of T cell receptor beta chains from one sample in a study of patients and donors after allogeneic stem cell transplantation. One entry per CDR3 protein results from TCRdb running MiXCR on the RT-PCR reads. Counted here are 390,000 or so distinct CDR3 sequences, 16% occurring once; the ten biggest clones make up around 7.9%. Specimen: blood, either unsorted or a sorted T cell fraction (not recorded which). All receptors derive from a human donor who was either an allogeneic HSCT recipient or a stem cell or donor lymphocyte infusion donor (not recorded which). It is not recorded whose cells these are; they may come from a transplant donor. Both conserved end residues are part of each CDR3. D genes are given only for firm matches. Size is stated for part of the rows, as once, few or many counts, or as a class when the clone is expanded.

CDR3 DNA: TGTGCCACCAGTGATTACTGGACAGGGGGCCAGGATACGCAGTATTTT; CDR3 protein: CATSDYWTGGQDTQYF; V gene: TRBV24-1; clone size: few; J gene: TRBJ2-3; D gene: TRBD1
CDR3 DNA: TGTGCCATCAGTGAGTCCACTAGCGTGTCCTACGAGCAGTACTTC; CDR3 protein: CAISESTSVSYEQYF; V gene: TRBV10-3; clone size: many; J gene: TRBJ2-7; D gene: TRBD2
CDR3 DNA: TGCGCCAGCAGCTTGGAGGCCGGCAGGGTATACGAGCAGTACTTC; CDR3 protein: CASSLEAGRVYEQYF; V gene: TRBV5-1; clone size: .; J gene: TRBJ2-7; D gene: .
CDR3 DNA: TGTGCCAGCAGCCCCCGGCGCACCCGGGATAGCACCGGGGAGCTGTTTTTT; CDR3 protein: CASSPRRTRDSTGELFF; V gene: TRBV7-8; clone size: .; J gene: TRBJ2-2; D gene: .
CDR3 DNA: TGTGCCAGCAGCGAGAATCCGGGGTCCTCTGGGGCCAACGTCCTGACTTTC; CDR3 protein: CASSENPGSSGANVLTF; V gene: TRBV9; clone size: .; J gene: TRBJ2-6; D gene: .
CDR3 DNA: TGTGCCAGCAGGCCCAAACCGGGGGGGTGTTACTTC; CDR3 protein: CASRPKPGGCYF; V gene: TRBV2; clone size: .; J gene: TRBJ2-7; D gene: TRBD2
CDR3 DNA: TGTGCCATCAGTGAGTCGAGGCTAAGAGACGGGGAGCTGTTTTTT; CDR3 protein: CAISESRLRDGELFF; V gene: TRBV10-3; clone size: few; J gene: TRBJ2-2; D gene: .
CDR3 DNA: TGTGCCAGCAGCAGCAGGGTTTTGTCGAACACCGGGGAGCTGTTTTTT; CDR3 protein: CASSSRVLSNTGELFF; V gene: TRBV6-1; clone size: .; J gene: TRBJ2-2; D gene: .
CDR3 DNA: TGCGCCAGCAGCTTCGGTTACAGGACCCTCACCTACGAGCAGTACTTC; CDR3 protein: CASSFGYRTLTYEQYF; V gene: TRBV5-1; clone size: .; J gene: TRBJ2-7; D gene: .
CDR3 DNA: TGTGCCAGCAGCCCGCGGGGGACACTCCGGCACACCGGGGAGCTGTTTTTT; CDR3 protein: CASSPRGTLRHTGELFF; V gene: TRBV3-1; clone size: .; J gene: TRBJ2-2; D gene: .
CDR3 DNA: TGCAGTGCTAGAGATCTACTAGCGGGGTCTAGCACAGATACGCAGTATTTT; CDR3 protein: CSARDLLAGSSTDTQYF; V gene: TRBV20-1; clone size: many; J gene: TRBJ2-3; D gene: TRBD2
CDR3 DNA: TGTGCCAGCAGCCCTTCCCCGGGCTTCACCGGGGAGCTGTTTTTT; CDR3 protein: CASSPSPGFTGELFF; V gene: TRBV6-1; clone size: .; J gene: TRBJ2-2; D gene: .
CDR3 DNA: TGTGCCAGCAGTACCCGACAGGGAAACACCATATATTTT; CDR3 protein: CASSTRQGNTIYF; V gene: TRBV12-3/TRBV12-4; clone size: few; J gene: TRBJ1-3; D gene: .
CDR3 DNA: TGTGCCATCAGTGTGTCTTCAAACTATGGCTACACCTTC; CDR3 protein: CAISVSSNYGYTF; V gene: TRBV10-3; clone size: .; J gene: TRBJ1-2; D gene: .
CDR3 DNA: TGTGCCATCAGGGACCGGGCCGCGGATGGCTACACCTTC; CDR3 protein: CAIRDRAADGYTF; V gene: TRBV10-3; clone size: few; J gene: TRBJ1-2; D gene: .
CDR3 DNA: TGCGCCAGCAGCCAATTTGAAGCGGGGGGGCCGTATAGGGCGACCCAGTACTTC; CDR3 protein: CASSQFEAGGPYRATQYF; V gene: TRBV4-1; clone size: .; J gene: TRBJ2-5; D gene: TRBD2
CDR3 DNA: TGCAGCGGGGTTGAAGATACGCAGTATTTT; CDR3 protein: CSGVEDTQYF; V gene: TRBV20-1; clone size: .; J gene: TRBJ2-3; D gene: .
CDR3 DNA: TGTGCCAGCAGAGAGGAAGCGTTTTTAACCGGGGAGCTGTTTTTT; CDR3 protein: CASREEAFLTGELFF; V gene: TRBV6-4; clone size: few; J gene: TRBJ2-2; D gene: .
CDR3 DNA: TGCGCCAGCAGCCCCCGGACAGGGACGAACACTGAAGCTTTCTTT; CDR3 protein: CASSPRTGTNTEAFF; V gene: TRBV5-1; clone size: .; J gene: TRBJ1-1; D gene: TRBD1
CDR3 DNA: TGTGCCAGCAGCCGGGGGAGACAGGGGAGAAACTACGAGCAGTACTTC; CDR3 protein: CASSRGRQGRNYEQYF; V gene: TRBV2; clone size: .; J gene: TRBJ2-7; D gene: TRBD1
CDR3 DNA: TGCGCCAGCAGCTTGGAGGGACGGCGCACAGATACGCAGTATTTT; CDR3 protein: CASSLEGRRTDTQYF; V gene: TRBV5-1; clone size: few; J gene: TRBJ2-3; D gene: .
CDR3 DNA: TGCAGTGCTAGCCACAGGGGGCAAAGAACTGAAGCTTTCTTT; CDR3 protein: CSASHRGQRTEAFF; V gene: TRBV20-1; clone size: .; J gene: TRBJ1-1; D gene: TRBD1
CDR3 DNA: TGTGCCAGCAGCTCCCACCGGCTAGCGGGAGTAAGAAACAATGAGCAGTTCTTC; CDR3 protein: CASSSHRLAGVRNNEQFF; V gene: TRBV11-1; clone size: few; J gene: TRBJ2-1; D gene: TRBD2
CDR3 DNA: TGTGCCAGCGCCGGATCGTATAGCAATCAGCCCCAGCATTTT; CDR3 protein: CASAGSYSNQPQHF; V gene: TRBV7-9; clone size: few; J gene: TRBJ1-5; D gene: .
CDR3 DNA: TGCAGTGCTAGAGATGCTAGCGGGAGGCAAGAGACCCAGTACTTC; CDR3 protein: CSARDASGRQETQYF; V gene: TRBV20-1; clone size: .; J gene: TRBJ2-5; D gene: TRBD2
CDR3 DNA: TGTGCCAGCAGCTTAGAAGCGGGAGGGCCAACGGATTACGAGCAGTACTTC; CDR3 protein: CASSLEAGGPTDYEQYF; V gene: TRBV7-6; clone size: .; J gene: TRBJ2-7; D gene: TRBD2
CDR3 DNA: TGTGCCAGCAGTGAACGGTGGGCCCCTGAAGCTTTCTTT; CDR3 protein: CASSERWAPEAFF; V gene: TRBV2; clone size: few; J gene: TRBJ1-1; D gene: .
CDR3 DNA: TGTGCCAGCAGCCCCGTTGACAGGCCCACCGGGGAGCTGTTTTTT; CDR3 protein: CASSPVDRPTGELFF; V gene: TRBV9; clone size: many; J gene: TRBJ2-2; D gene: .
CDR3 DNA: TGCAGCACTCTTGGAGGGAGAGGGGAGACCCAGTACTTC; CDR3 protein: CSTLGGRGETQYF; V gene: TRBV29-1; clone size: few; J gene: TRBJ2-5; D gene: .
CDR3 DNA: TGCGCCAGCAGCTTGGCCAGGATGAAGGACACTGAAGCTTTCTTT; CDR3 protein: CASSLARMKDTEAFF; V gene: TRBV5-1; clone size: few; J gene: TRBJ1-1; D gene: .
CDR3 DNA: TGTGCCAGCAGTTACTTTCAGCCCGGAAACACCATATATTTT; CDR3 protein: CASSYFQPGNTIYF; V gene: TRBV6-5; clone size: .; J gene: TRBJ1-3; D gene: .
CDR3 DNA: TGTGCCATCGTCGGGCGGGACCGCACAGATACGCAGTATTTT; CDR3 protein: CAIVGRDRTDTQYF; V gene: TRBV10-3; clone size: many; J gene: TRBJ2-3; D gene: .
CDR3 DNA: TGTGCCAGCAGCCCGACCGGTTGGACAGGGACCACCTACGAGCAGTACTTC; CDR3 protein: CASSPTGWTGTTYEQYF; V gene: TRBV3-1; clone size: few; J gene: TRBJ2-7; D gene: TRBD1
CDR3 DNA: TGTGCCAGCAGACCCATAGCGGGGGGCTCCGGGGGGACCCAGTACTTC; CDR3 protein: CASRPIAGGSGGTQYF; V gene: TRBV12-3/TRBV12-4; clone size: .; J gene: TRBJ2-5; D gene: TRBD2
CDR3 DNA: TGTGCCAGCAGCATTGGGCCAGGGCTCACTGAAGCTTTCTTT; CDR3 protein: CASSIGPGLTEAFF; V gene: TRBV21-1; clone size: many; J gene: TRBJ1-1; D gene: .
CDR3 DNA: TGTGCCAGCAGCTTAGAGGGCAGCGAGGGGGAGACCCAGTACTTC; CDR3 protein: CASSLEGSEGETQYF; V gene: TRBV11-3; clone size: few; J gene: TRBJ2-5; D gene: .
CDR3 DNA: TGTGCCAGCAGCGGGGCAGCCATCTCCTACGAGCAGTACTTC; CDR3 protein: CASSGAAISYEQYF; V gene: TRBV9; clone size: .; J gene: TRBJ2-7; D gene: .
CDR3 DNA: TGTGCCAGCAGTTACTCTATCGGGGATACGCAGTATTTT; CDR3 protein: CASSYSIGDTQYF; V gene: TRBV6-5; clone size: .; J gene: TRBJ2-3; D gene: .
CDR3 DNA: TGTGCCAGCAGCAAAGGGGTACAGGTTTTAGGCAATCAGCCCCAGCATTTT; CDR3 protein: CASSKGVQVLGNQPQHF; V gene: TRBV4-2; clone size: few; J gene: TRBJ1-5; D gene: .
CDR3 DNA: TGTGCCAGCCGGGACAGGGTCTTCACAGATACGCAGTATTTT; CDR3 protein: CASRDRVFTDTQYF; V gene: TRBV6-1; clone size: few; J gene: TRBJ2-3; D gene: TRBD1
CDR3 DNA: TGTGCCGTCTCTTACCGGACGGCAGGGACGCAATCAGACTATGGCTACACCTTC; CDR3 protein: CAVSYRTAGTQSDYGYTF; V gene: TRBV19; clone size: .; J gene: TRBJ1-2; D gene: .
CDR3 DNA: TGTGCCAGCACCACCAGCCCCCCTGAAGCTTTCTTT; CDR3 protein: CASTTSPPEAFF; V gene: TRBV12-3/TRBV12-4; clone size: many; J gene: TRBJ1-1; D gene: .
CDR3 DNA: TGTGCCAGCAGATTGGACCGGAACTATGGCTACACCTTC; CDR3 protein: CASRLDRNYGYTF; V gene: TRBV12-3/TRBV12-4; clone size: .; J gene: TRBJ1-2; D gene: .
CDR3 DNA: TGTGCCAGCAGTTTGGGGACTAACCCTCAGGAGACCCAGTACTTC; CDR3 protein: CASSLGTNPQETQYF; V gene: TRBV12-3/TRBV12-4; clone size: few; J gene: TRBJ2-5; D gene: TRBD2
CDR3 DNA: TGCAGTGCTGAGACTAGCGGGGGGGACGAGCAGTACTTC; CDR3 protein: CSAETSGGDEQYF; V gene: TRBV20-1; clone size: few; J gene: TRBJ2-7; D gene: TRBD2
CDR3 DNA: TGTGCCAGCAGTCCCCCTGACAGGGGATTCGCTAATGAAAAACTGTTTTTT; CDR3 protein: CASSPPDRGFANEKLFF; V gene: TRBV12-3/TRBV12-4; clone size: .; J gene: TRBJ1-4; D gene: TRBD1
CDR3 DNA: TGTGCCAGCAGTAGTGACAGGGTACAAGAGACCCAGTACTTC; CDR3 protein: CASSSDRVQETQYF; V gene: TRBV12-3/TRBV12-4; clone size: few; J gene: TRBJ2-5; D gene: TRBD1
CDR3 DNA: TGCGCCAGCAGCCATGGGGGCTCCTACGAGCAGTACTTC; CDR3 protein: CASSHGGSYEQYF; V gene: TRBV4-1; clone size: many; J gene: TRBJ2-7; D gene: .
CDR3 DNA: TGTGCCACCAGCAGAGGCACTAGCGGGACCCGGAACGAGCAGTACTTC; CDR3 protein: CATSRGTSGTRNEQYF; V gene: TRBV15; clone size: few; J gene: TRBJ2-7; D gene: TRBD2
CDR3 DNA: TGTGCCAGCAGCTTAGGGGAGGGGAAGGGCTCCTACGAGCAGTACTTC; CDR3 protein: CASSLGEGKGSYEQYF; V gene: TRBV7-8; clone size: few; J gene: TRBJ2-7; D gene: TRBD2
CDR3 DNA: TGTGCCAGCAGGAATTCCGGGATGGACACTGAAGCTTTCTTT; CDR3 protein: CASRNSGMDTEAFF; V gene: TRBV7-9; clone size: few; J gene: TRBJ1-1; D gene: .
CDR3 DNA: TGCAGTGCTGCCGGGACAGAGCCTTACGAGCAGTACTTC; CDR3 protein: CSAAGTEPYEQYF; V gene: TRBV20-1; clone size: .; J gene: TRBJ2-7; D gene: TRBD1